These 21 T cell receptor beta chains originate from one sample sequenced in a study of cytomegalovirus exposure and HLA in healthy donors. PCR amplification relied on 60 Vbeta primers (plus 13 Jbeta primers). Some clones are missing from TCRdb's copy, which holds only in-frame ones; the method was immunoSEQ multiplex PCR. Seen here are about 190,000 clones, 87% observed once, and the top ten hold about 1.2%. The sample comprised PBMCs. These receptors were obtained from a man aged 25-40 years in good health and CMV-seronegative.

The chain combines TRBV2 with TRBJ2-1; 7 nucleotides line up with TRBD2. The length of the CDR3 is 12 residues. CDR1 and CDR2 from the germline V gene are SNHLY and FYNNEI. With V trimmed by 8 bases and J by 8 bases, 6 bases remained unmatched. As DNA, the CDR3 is TGTGCCAGCGGGGGGAGGGGCTATGAGCAGTTCTTC. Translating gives CASGGRGYEQFF.

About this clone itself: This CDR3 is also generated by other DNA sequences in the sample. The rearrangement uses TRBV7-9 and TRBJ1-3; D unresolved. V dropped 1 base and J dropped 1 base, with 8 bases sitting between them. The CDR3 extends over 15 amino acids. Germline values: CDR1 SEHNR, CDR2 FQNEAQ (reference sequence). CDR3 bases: TGTGCCAGCAGCTTAGTATCGGGATCTGGAAACACCATATATTTT. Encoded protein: CASSLVSGSGNTIYF.

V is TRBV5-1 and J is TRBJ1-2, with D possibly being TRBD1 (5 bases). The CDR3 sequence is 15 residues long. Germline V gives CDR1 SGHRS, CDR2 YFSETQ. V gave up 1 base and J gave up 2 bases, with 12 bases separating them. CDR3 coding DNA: TGCGCCAGCAGCTTGACCGGGGGGGGGAACTATGGCTACACCTTC. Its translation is CASSLTGGGNYGYTF.

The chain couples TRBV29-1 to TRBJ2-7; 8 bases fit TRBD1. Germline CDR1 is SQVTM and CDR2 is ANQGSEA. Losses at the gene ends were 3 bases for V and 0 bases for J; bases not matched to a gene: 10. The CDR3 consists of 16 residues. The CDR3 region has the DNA TGCAGCGTTGAGGGCTCAACAGGGGGAAACTCCTACGAGCAGTACTTC. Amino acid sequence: CSVEGSTGGNSYEQYF.

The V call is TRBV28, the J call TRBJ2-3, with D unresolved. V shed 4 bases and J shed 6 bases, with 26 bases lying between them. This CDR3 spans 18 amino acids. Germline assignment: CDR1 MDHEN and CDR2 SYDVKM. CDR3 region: CASSSIVTSRLNGDTQYF. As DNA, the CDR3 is TGTGCCAGCAGTTCCATCGTGACCTCACGATTAAACGGGGATACGCAGTATTTT.

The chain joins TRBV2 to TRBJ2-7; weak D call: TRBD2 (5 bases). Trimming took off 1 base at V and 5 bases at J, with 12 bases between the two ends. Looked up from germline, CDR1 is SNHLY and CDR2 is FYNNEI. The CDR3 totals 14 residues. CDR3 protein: CASSEGRGLDEQYF. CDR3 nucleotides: TGTGCCAGCAGTGAAGGAAGAGGACTCGACGAGCAGTACTTC.

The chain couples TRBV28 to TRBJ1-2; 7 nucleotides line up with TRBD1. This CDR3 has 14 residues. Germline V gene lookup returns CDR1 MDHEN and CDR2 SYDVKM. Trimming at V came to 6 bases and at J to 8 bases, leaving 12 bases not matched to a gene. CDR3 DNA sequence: TGTGCCAGCAGCCTACATCAACAGGGGAGCGGCTACACCTTC. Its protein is CASSLHQQGSGYTF.

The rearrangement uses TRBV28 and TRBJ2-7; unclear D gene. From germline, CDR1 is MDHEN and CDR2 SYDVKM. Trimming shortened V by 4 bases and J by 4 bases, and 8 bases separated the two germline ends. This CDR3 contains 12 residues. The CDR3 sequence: CASSSDTYEQYF. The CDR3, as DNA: TGTGCCAGCAGTTCAGACACTTACGAGCAGTACTTC.

CDR3 amino acids: CASSLAGVGYEQYF. Here the CDR3 DNA reads TGTGCCAGCAGCTTAGCAGGGGTTGGTTACGAGCAGTACTTC. The rearrangement uses TRBV11-3 and TRBJ2-7, with D possibly being TRBD1 (6 bases). Trimming pared 1 base from V and 4 bases from J, leaving 11 bases between. The CDR3 is made up of 14 amino acids. From germline, CDR1 is SGHNT and CDR2 YENEEA.

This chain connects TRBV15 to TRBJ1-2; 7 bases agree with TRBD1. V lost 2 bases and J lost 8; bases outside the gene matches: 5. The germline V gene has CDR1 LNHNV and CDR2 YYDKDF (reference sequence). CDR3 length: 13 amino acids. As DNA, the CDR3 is TGTGCCACCAGCAGACACAGGACAGGAGGCTACACCTTC. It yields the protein CATSRHRTGGYTF.

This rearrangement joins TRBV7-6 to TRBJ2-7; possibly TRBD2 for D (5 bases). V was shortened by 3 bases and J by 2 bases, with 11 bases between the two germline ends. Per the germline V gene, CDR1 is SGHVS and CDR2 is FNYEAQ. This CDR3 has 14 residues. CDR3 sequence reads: CASSLGGPTYEQYF. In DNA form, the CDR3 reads TGTGCCAGCAGCTTGGGCGGGCCCACCTACGAGCAGTACTTC. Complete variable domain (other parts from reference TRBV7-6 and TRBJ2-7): GAGVSQSPRYKVTKRGQDVALRCDPISGHVSLYWYRQALGQGPEFLTYFNYEAQQDKSGLPNDRFSAERPEGSISTLTIQRTEQRDSAMYRCASSLGGPTYEQYFGPGTRLTVT.

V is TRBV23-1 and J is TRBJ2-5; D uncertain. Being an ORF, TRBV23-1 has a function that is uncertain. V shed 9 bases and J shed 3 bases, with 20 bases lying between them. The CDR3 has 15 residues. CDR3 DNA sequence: TGCGCCAGTCGGAGAGATCCTCCCATGGAAGAGACCCAGTACTTC. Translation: CASRRDPPMEETQYF.

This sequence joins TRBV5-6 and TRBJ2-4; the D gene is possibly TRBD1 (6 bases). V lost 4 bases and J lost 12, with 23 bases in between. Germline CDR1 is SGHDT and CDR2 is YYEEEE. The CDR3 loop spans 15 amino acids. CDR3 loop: CASSRFGSDLDSQYF. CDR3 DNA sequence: TGTGCCAGCAGCCGCTTTGGTTCCGACTTGGACAGTCAGTACTTC.

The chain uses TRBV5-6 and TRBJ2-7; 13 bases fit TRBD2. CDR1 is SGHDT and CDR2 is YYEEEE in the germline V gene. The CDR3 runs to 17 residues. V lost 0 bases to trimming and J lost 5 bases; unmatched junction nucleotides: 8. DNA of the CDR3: TGTGCCAGCAGCTTGGTTGGGACTAGCGGGACATGGGACGAGCAGTACTTC. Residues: CASSLVGTSGTWDEQYF.

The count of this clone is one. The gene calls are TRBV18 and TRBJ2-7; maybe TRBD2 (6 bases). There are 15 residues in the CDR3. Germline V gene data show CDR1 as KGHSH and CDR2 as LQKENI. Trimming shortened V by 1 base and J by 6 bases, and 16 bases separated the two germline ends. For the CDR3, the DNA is TGTGCCAGCTCACCACGGGGCAGGGTAGCGGCCGAGCAGTACTTC. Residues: CASSPRGRVAAEQYF.

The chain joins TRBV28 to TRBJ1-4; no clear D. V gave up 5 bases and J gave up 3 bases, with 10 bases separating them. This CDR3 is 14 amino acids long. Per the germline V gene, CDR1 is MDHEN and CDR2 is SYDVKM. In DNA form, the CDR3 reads TGTGCCAGCAGTCCCCGGGTTCCTAATGAAAAACTGTTTTTT. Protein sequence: CASSPRVPNEKLFF.

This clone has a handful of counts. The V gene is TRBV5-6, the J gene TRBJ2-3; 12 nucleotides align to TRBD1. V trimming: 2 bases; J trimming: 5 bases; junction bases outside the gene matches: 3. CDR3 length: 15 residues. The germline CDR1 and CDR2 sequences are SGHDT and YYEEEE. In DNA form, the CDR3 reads TGTGCCAGCAGCTTTGGGACAGGGGGCAAAGATACGCAGTATTTT. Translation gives CASSFGTGGKDTQYF.

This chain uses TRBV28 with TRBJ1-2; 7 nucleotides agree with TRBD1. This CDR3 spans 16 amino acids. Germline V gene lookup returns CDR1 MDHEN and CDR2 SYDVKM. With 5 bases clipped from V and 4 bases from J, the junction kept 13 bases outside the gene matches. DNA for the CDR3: TGTGCCAGCAGTCCCTCCGGGACAGCTACCGTCTATGGCTACACCTTC. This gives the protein CASSPSGTATVYGYTF.

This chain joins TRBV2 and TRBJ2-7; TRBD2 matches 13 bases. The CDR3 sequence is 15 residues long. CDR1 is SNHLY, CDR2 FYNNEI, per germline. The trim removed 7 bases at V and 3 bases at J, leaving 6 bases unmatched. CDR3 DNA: TGTGCCAGCAAAGGACTAGCGGGAGATTTCTACGAGCAGTACTTC. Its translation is CASKGLAGDFYEQYF.

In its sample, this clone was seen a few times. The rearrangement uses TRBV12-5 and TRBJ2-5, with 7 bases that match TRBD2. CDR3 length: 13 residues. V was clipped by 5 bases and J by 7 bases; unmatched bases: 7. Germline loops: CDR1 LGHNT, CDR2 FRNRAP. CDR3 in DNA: TGTGCTAGTGGTCTCCCAAGGGAGGGGACCCAGTACTTC. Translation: CASGLPREGTQYF. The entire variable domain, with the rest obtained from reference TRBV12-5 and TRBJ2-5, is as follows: DARVTQTPRHKVTEMGQEVTMRCQPILGHNTVFWYRQTMMQGLELLAYFRNRAPLDDSGMPKDRFSAEMPDATLATLKIQPSEPRDSAVYFCASGLPREGTQYFGPGTRLLVL.

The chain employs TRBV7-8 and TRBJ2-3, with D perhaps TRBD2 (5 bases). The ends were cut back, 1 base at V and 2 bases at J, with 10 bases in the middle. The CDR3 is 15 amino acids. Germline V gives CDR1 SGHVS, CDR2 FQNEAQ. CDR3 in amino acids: CASSLVLGNTDTQYF. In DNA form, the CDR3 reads TGTGCCAGCAGCTTAGTTCTCGGGAACACAGATACGCAGTATTTT.